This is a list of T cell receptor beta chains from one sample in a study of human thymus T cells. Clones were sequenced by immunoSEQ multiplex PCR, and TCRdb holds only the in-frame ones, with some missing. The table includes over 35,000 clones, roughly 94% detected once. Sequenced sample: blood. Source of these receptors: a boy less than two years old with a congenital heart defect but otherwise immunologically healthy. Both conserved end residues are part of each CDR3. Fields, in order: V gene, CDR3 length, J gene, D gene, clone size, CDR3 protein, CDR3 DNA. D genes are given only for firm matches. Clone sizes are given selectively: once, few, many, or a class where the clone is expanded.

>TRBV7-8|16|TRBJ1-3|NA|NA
CASSLKRGAWGNTIYF
TGTGCCAGCAGCCTTAAGAGAGGGGCTTGGGGAAACACCATATATTTT
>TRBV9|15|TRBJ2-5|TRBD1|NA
CASSGGTGGSETQYF
TGTGCCAGCAGCGGCGGGACAGGGGGATCAGAGACCCAGTACTTC
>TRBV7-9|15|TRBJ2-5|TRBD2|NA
CASSLKRGGRETQYF
TGTGCCAGCAGCTTAAAGCGGGGGGGCCGGGAGACCCAGTACTTC
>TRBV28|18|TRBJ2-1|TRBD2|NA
CASSTLAGGRSSYNEQFF
TGTGCCAGCAGTACCCTAGCGGGGGGTAGGAGCTCCTACAATGAGCAGTTCTTC
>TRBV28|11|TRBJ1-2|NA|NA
CASSLRGGYTF
TGTGCCAGCAGTTTACGGGGCGGCTACACCTTC
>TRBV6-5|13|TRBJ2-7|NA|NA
CASRIGGAYEQYF
TGTGCCAGCAGGATAGGGGGGGCCTACGAGCAGTACTTC
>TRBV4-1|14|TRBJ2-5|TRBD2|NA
CASSQGEGQETQYF
TGCGCCAGCAGCCAAGGGGAGGGCCAAGAGACCCAGTACTTC
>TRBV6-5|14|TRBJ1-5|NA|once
CASSPLRGNQPQHF
TGTGCCAGCAGTCCCCTACGGGGCAATCAGCCCCAGCATTTT
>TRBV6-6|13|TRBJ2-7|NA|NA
CASSRDTAYEQYF
TGTGCCAGCAGTAGGGACACCGCCTACGAGCAGTACTTC
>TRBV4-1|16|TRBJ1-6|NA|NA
CASSQGGGRYNSPLHF
TGCGCCAGCAGCCAAGGGGGGGGACGGTATAATTCACCCCTCCACTTT
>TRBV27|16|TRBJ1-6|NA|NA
CASSFFFSGKNSPLHF
TGTGCCAGCAGTTTCTTCTTTTCAGGCAAAAATTCACCCCTCCACTTT
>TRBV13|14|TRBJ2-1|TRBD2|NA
CASSASPRGDEQFF
TGTGCCAGCAGCGCCTCCCCCCGGGGGGATGAGCAGTTCTTC
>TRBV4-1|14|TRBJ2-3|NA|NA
CASSQDPRADTQYF
TGCGCCAGCAGCCAAGACCCCAGGGCAGATACGCAGTATTTT
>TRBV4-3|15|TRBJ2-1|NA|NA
CASSQGGGLYNEQFF
TGCGCCAGCAGCCAAGGGGGGGGCCTCTACAATGAGCAGTTCTTC
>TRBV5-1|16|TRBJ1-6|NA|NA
CASRSGPSSYNSPLHF
TGCGCCAGCAGATCAGGGCCGAGCTCCTATAATTCACCCCTCCACTTT
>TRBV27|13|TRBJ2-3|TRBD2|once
CASTAGGTDTQYF
TGTGCCAGCACGGCGGGGGGCACAGATACGCAGTATTTT
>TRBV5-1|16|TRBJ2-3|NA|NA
CASSFFPTRTADTQYF
TGCGCCAGCAGCTTTTTCCCCACGCGGACGGCAGATACGCAGTATTTT
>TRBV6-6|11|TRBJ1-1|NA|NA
CASSYYVGPFF
TGTGCCAGCAGTTACTACGTGGGGCCTTTCTTT
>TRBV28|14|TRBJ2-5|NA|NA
CASRTPGLQETQYF
TGTGCCAGCAGGACCCCGGGACTTCAAGAGACCCAGTACTTC
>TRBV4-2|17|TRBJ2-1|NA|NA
CASSQAGAYRRNNEQFF
TGTGCCAGCAGCCAAGCCGGGGCCTATCGAAGAAACAATGAGCAGTTCTTC
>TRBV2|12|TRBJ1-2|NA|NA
CASSPFGRGYTF
TGTGCCAGCAGTCCGTTCGGTCGGGGCTACACCTTC
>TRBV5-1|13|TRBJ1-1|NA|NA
CASSPALQAEAFF
TGCGCCAGCAGCCCGGCCCTTCAGGCTGAAGCTTTCTTT
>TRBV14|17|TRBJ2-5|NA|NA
CASSQGSGYGWQETQYF
TGTGCCAGCAGCCAAGGATCGGGGTACGGATGGCAAGAGACCCAGTACTTC
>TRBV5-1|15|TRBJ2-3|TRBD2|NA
CASSLGAGGTDTQYF
TGCGCCAGCAGCTTAGGAGCGGGGGGCACAGATACGCAGTATTTT
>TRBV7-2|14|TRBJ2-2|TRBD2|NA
CASSERGWAGELFF
TGTGCCAGCAGCGAGCGGGGATGGGCCGGGGAGCTGTTTTTT
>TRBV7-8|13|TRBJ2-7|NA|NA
CASSSGRIYEQYF
TGTGCCAGCAGCAGCGGACGGATTTACGAGCAGTACTTC
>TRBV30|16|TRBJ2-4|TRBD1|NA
CAWSQDRVGTKNIQYF
TGTGCCTGGAGCCAGGACAGGGTAGGAACCAAAAACATTCAGTACTTC
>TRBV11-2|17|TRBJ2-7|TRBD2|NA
CASSLTPERGGPYEQYF
TGTGCCAGCAGCTTAACTCCTGAGCGGGGGGGCCCCTACGAGCAGTACTTC
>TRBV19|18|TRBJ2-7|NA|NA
CASSPGGHRTWGSYEQYF
TGTGCCAGTAGTCCCGGGGGTCACAGGACGTGGGGGTCCTACGAGCAGTACTTC